Detailed here is one T cell receptor beta chain. This sample is drawn from a study of blood T cell repertoires in COVID-19. In the study overall: Whether acute or convalescent, the COVID-19 samples came from the United States, Italy and Spain. PBMCs, B-cell-depleted T cells, or T cells were the source of the cDNA or gDNA that made up the material.

Authors' methods: How many nucleated cells were present was estimated from reference gene primer amplification. This table comes from immunoSEQ multiplex PCR, and its TCRdb copy is limited to in-frame clones, with some not included. V, J and clone size were drawn from that table, and D and trimming were deduced from the DNA. Found here are some 90,000 clones, 80% to 90% of them singletons; the top ten hold roughly 9%. The sequenced material came from peripheral blood. The receptor comes from a man aged 50 or older with acute or convalescent COVID-19.

CDR3 bases: TGTGCCAGCAGCATACCTGGGGGGTCCTTTTCCTCTGGAAACACCATATATTTT. Translating gives CASSIPGGSFSSGNTIYF. V is TRBV7-9 and J is TRBJ1-3, with D possibly being TRBD1 (5 bases). Trimming took 5 bases from V and 0 from J, leaving 20 bases between them. The CDR3 extends over 18 amino acids. CDR1 and CDR2 (germline): SEHNR, FQNEAQ (reference sequence).